These T cell receptor beta chains were read from a single sample in a study of tumor-infiltrating lymphocytes in primary liver carcinoma. TCRdb ran MiXCR on the multiplex PCR reads and lists one entry per CDR3 protein. The sample shows tens of thousands of distinct CDR3 sequences, about 77% of them seen only once. The specimen was liver tumor tissue from sampling region 5. The source is a man aged 35 to 55 with primary liver carcinoma and hepatitis B virus infection. Both conserved end residues are part of each CDR3. Each record gives: V gene, J gene, D gene, clone size, CDR3 DNA, CDR3 protein. The D gene is left open where the match is weak. Size is omitted from some rows. Given values are once, few, many or a class for expanded clones.

TRBV29-1,TRBJ2-5,TRBD2,-,TGCAGGGTTCGGACTAGCGTGAGTTGGTCAGAGACCCAGTACTTC,CRVRTSVSWSETQYF
TRBV29-1,TRBJ2-1,TRBD2,-,TGCAGCGTTGGACTAGCAGGAGGGTTTTACAATGAGCAGCTCTTC,CSVGLAGGFYNEQLF
TRBV29-1,TRBJ2-3,-,-,TGCAGCTCCGGCGCTAGCATAGATACGCAGTATTTC,CSSGASIDTQYF
TRBV20-1,TRBJ1-2,-,-,TGCAGTGCTAGTTTTCTAAGAGGCTATTGCTACACCTTC,CSASFLRGYCYTF
TRBV6-2/TRBV6-3,TRBJ1-2,-,-,TGTGCCCGCAGTTACCCCGGAGTGGACTCCGGAGGTGGCTACACCTTC,CARSYPGVDSGGGYTF
TRBV5-1,TRBJ1-3,-,-,TGCGCCAGCAGCTTGGACGGGTATAACCCTGGAAACACCATATATTTT,CASSLDGYNPGNTIYF
TRBV12-3/TRBV12-4,TRBJ2-1,TRBD2,-,TGTGCCAGCAGAATGGCTAGCGGATACCGCAATGAGCGGTTCTTC,CASRMASGYRNERFF
TRBV30,TRBJ2-3,TRBD1,-,TGTCCCTGGGTGAAGGGACAGAACACGGATACGCAGTATTTT,CPWVKGQNTDTQYF
TRBV7-8,TRBJ1-1,TRBD1,-,TGTGCCAGCGGCTTGCTAGGGACAGGGACTGAAGCTTTCTTT,CASGLLGTGTEAFF
TRBV18,TRBJ2-3,-,-,TGTGCCAGCTCACCATTGCAGGGCTCTACTAGCACAGATACGCAGTATTTT,CASSPLQGSTSTDTQYF
TRBV28,TRBJ2-7,TRBD2,-,TGTACCAGCAGTTTTAGCGGGAGCCAAAAGTACGAGCAGTATTTC,CTSSFSGSQKYEQYF
TRBV6-2/TRBV6-3,TRBJ2-7,-,-,TGTGCCAGCACCACTAGTGTCTACGAGCAGTACTTT,CASTTSVYEQYF
TRBV6-2/TRBV6-3,TRBJ2-7,-,-,TGTGCCAGCGGGGAAGGGGTCGGTACCTCCTACGAGCAGTACTTC,CASGEGVGTSYEQYF
TRBV5-1,TRBJ2-3,-,-,TGCGCCAACATCACGGGGGTAGCGGAAGATACGCAGTATTTT,CANITGVAEDTQYF
TRBV29-1,TRBJ2-1,TRBD1,-,TGCAATATTTGGACAGGGTACTTAAATGAGCAGTTCTTC,CNIWTGYLNEQFF
TRBV13,TRBJ1-3,-,-,TGTGTCAGCAGCTTGAGGATGGGCCGTAGCTCTGGAAACACCATATATTTT,CVSSLRMGRSSGNTIYF
TRBV7-9,TRBJ1-1,TRBD1,-,TGTGCCAGCAGTCCCCGGGGGGCAGGGGGAATCACTGAAGCTTTCTTT,CASSPRGAGGITEAFF
TRBV5-5,TRBJ2-3,TRBD1,-,TGTGCCAGCAGCTTGACTGACGGGACAGATACGCAATGTTTT,CASSLTDGTDTQCF
TRBV9,TRBJ1-4,TRBD1,few,TGTGCCAGCAGCGCTACAGGGGCCCGAGGGGAAAAACTGTTTTTT,CASSATGARGEKLFF
TRBV2,TRBJ2-1,TRBD2,-,TGTGCCAGCAGTCAGCGGGGGAGCTCCTACAATGAGCAGTTCTTC,CASSQRGSSYNEQFF
TRBV12-3/TRBV12-4,TRBJ2-3,-,-,TGTGCCATTCGGAGCACAGATATGCACTATTTT,CAIRSTDMHYF
TRBV11-1,TRBJ2-7,-,-,TGTACCAGCAGCTTAGGGCCGGCAGGTGAAAGCTCCTACGAGCGGCACTTC,CTSSLGPAGESSYERHF
TRBV11-2,TRBJ2-2,-,-,TGTGCCAACAGCTTAGCATTAGGAGGGGCGAACTCCGGGGAGCTGTTTTTT,CANSLALGGANSGELFF